This T cell receptor beta chain was identified in a study of T cells in Graves' hyperthyroidism and ophthalmopathy. Study background: Peripheral blood was obtained at initial diagnosis, preceding any treatment.

This clonotype was seen ten or more times. RNA transcripts yielded amplified TCR beta CDR3 regions. TCR CDR3 regions were first amplified by RT-PCR with HTBI primers. TCRdb reanalysed the multiplex PCR reads using MiXCR and keeps one entry per CDR3 protein. This table has approximately 600,000 distinct CDR3 sequences, 15% to 20% appearing once. J was trimmed by 0 bases and V by 7 bases; bases with no gene match: 2. This CDR3 spans 13 amino acids. The germline gives CDR1 SGHTA, CDR2 FQGTGA. Patients aged 18 to 65 had newly diagnosed hyperthyroidism lasting under 2 months. Sequencing was carried out using blood. The TCR sequence derives from a woman between 25 and 40 years old with Graves' hyperthyroidism. The chain carries TRBV7-3 and TRBJ1-1, with 7 bases matching TRBD1. The CDR3 sequence: CASKGTVNTEAFF. The CDR3 nucleotides read TGTGCCAGCAAGGGGACAGTGAACACTGAAGCTTTCTTT.